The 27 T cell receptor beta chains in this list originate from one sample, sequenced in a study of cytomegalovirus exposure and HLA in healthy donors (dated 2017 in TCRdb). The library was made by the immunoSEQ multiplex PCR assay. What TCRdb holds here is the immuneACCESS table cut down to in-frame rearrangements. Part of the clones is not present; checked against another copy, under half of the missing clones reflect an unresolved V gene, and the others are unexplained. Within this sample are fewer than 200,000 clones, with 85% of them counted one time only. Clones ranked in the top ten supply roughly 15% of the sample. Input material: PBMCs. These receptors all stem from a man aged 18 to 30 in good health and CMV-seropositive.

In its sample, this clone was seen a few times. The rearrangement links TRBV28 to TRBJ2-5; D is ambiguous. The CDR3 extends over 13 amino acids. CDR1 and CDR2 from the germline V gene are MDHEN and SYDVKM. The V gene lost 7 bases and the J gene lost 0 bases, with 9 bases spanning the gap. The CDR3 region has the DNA TGTGCCAGCAATACGCGTTACCAAGAGACCCAGTACTTC. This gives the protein CASNTRYQETQYF.

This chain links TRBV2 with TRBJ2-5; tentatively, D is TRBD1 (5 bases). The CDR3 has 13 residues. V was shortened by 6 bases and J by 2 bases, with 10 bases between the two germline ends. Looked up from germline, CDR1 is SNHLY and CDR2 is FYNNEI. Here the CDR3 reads CASRTHRQETQYF. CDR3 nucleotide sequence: TGTGCCAGCAGGACCCACAGGCAAGAGACCCAGTACTTC. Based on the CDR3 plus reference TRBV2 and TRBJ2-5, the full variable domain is EPEVTQTPSHQVTQMGQEVILRCVPISNHLYFYWYRQILGQKVEFLVSFYNNEISEKSEIFDDQFSVERPDGSNFTLKIRSTKLEDSAMYFCASRTHRQETQYFGPGTRLLVL.

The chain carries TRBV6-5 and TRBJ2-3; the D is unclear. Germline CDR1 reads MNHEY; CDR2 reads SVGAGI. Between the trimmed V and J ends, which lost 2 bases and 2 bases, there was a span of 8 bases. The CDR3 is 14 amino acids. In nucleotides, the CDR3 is TGTGCCAGCAGTTACGCGGAGCCCACAGATACGCAGTATTTT. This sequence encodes CASSYAEPTDTQYF.

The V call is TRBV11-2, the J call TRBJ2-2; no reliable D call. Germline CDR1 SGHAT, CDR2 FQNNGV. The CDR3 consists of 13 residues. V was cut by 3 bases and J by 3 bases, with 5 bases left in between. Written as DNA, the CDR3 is TGTGCCAGCAGCTTTCGTTACACCGGGGAGCTGTTTTTT. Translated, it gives CASSFRYTGELFF.

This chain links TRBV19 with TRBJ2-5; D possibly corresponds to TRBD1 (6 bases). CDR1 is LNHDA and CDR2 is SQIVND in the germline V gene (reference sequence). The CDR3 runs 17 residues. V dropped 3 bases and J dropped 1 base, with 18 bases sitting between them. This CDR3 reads CASSMGRTAILQETQYF. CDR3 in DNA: TGTGCCAGTAGTATGGGCCGGACAGCGATCCTCCAAGAGACCCAGTACTTC.

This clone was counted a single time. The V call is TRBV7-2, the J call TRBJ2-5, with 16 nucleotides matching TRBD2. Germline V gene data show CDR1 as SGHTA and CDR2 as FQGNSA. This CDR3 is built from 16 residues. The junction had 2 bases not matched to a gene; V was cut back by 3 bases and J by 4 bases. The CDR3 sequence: CASSLGLAGGGETQYF. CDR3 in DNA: TGTGCCAGCAGCTTGGGACTAGCGGGGGGGGGAGAGACCCAGTACTTC.

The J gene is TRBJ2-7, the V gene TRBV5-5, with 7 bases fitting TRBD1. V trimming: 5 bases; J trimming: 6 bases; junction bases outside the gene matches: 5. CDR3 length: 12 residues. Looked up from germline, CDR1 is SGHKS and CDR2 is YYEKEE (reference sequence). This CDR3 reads CASSFTGAEQYF. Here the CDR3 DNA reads TGTGCCAGCAGTTTTACAGGGGCCGAGCAGTACTTC.

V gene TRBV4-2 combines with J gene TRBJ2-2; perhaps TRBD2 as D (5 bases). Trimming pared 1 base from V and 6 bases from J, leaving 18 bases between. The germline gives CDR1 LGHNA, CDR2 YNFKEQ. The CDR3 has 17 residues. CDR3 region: CASSQVEADFRSGELFF. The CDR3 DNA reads TGTGCCAGCAGCCAAGTCGAGGCGGACTTTAGGTCCGGGGAGCTGTTTTTT.

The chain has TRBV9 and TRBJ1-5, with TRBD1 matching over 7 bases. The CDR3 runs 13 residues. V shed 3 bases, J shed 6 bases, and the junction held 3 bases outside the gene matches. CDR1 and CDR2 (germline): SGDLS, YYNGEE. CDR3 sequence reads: CASSETGVQPQHF. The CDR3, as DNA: TGTGCCAGCAGCGAAACAGGGGTTCAGCCCCAGCATTTT.

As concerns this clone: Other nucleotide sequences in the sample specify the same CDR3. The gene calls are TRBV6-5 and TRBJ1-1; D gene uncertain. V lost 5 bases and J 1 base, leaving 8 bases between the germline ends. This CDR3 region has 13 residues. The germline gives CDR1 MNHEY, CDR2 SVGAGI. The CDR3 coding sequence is TGTGCCAGCAGTCCGCGGGGGAACACTGAAGCTTTCTTT. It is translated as CASSPRGNTEAFF.

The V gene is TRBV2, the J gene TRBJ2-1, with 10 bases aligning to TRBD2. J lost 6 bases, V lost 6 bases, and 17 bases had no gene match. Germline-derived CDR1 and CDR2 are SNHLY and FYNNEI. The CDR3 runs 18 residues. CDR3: CASSAPLDGASGSNEQFF. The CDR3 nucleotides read TGTGCCAGCAGCGCACCTCTCGACGGGGCTAGCGGGAGCAATGAGCAGTTCTTC.

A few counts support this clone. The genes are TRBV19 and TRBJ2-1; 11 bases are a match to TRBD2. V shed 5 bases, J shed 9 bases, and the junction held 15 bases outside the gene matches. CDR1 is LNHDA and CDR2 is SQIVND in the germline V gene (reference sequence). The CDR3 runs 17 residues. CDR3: CASSPRGLAAYYGEQFF. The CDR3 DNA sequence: TGTGCCAGTAGTCCAAGGGGACTAGCGGCCTACTATGGTGAGCAGTTCTTC.

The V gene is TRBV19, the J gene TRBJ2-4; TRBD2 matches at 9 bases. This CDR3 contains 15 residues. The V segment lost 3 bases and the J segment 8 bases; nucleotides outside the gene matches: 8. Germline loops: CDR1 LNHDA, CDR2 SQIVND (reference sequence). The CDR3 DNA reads TGTGCCAGTAGTATGATAGCGGGAGTGGGAGACATTCAGTACTTC. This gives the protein CASSMIAGVGDIQYF.

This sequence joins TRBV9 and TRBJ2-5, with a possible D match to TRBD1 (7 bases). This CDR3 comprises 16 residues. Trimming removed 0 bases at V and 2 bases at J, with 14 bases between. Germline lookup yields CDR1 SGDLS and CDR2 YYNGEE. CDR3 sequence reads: CASSVGGGAGQETQYF. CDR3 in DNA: TGTGCCAGCAGCGTAGGAGGGGGCGCGGGACAAGAGACCCAGTACTTC.

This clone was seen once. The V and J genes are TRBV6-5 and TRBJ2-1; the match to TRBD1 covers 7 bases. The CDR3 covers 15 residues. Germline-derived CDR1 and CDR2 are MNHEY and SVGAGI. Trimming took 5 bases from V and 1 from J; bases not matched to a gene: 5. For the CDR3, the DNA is TGTGCCAGCAGTCCTGACAGGGAGTCCTACAATGAGCAGTTCTTC. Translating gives CASSPDRESYNEQFF.

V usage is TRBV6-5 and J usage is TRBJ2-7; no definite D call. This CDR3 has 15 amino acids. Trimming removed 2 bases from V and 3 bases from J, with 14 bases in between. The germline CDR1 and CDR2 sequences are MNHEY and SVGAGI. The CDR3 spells CASSYTVLGGYEQYF. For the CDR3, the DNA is TGTGCCAGCAGTTACACAGTCCTGGGTGGCTACGAGCAGTACTTC.

The CDR3 here is CASRFNPYTGELFF. Here the CDR3 DNA reads TGTGCCAGCAGATTTAATCCGTACACCGGGGAGCTGTTTTTT. This sequence joins TRBV11-2 and TRBJ2-2; D gene uncertain. V dropped 6 bases and J dropped 3 bases, with 11 bases sitting between them. This CDR3 has 14 residues. Germline values: CDR1 SGHAT, CDR2 FQNNGV.

The CDR3 sequence is CASSGGINTEAFF. CDR3 in DNA: TGTGCCAGCTCCGGAGGGATAAACACTGAAGCTTTCTTT. This chain connects TRBV18 to TRBJ1-1; D is unclear. The CDR3 consists of 13 residues. V lost 6 bases to trimming and J lost 2 bases, with 10 bases between them. CDR1 KGHSH and CDR2 LQKENI come from the germline V gene.

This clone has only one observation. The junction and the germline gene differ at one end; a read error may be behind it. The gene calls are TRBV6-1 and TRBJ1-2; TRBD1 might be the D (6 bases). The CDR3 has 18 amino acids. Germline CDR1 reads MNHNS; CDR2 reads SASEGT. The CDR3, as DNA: TGTGCCATCAGTGAGCCCTACCCACAGGGACCAGAGACCTATGGCTACACCTTC. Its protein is CAISEPYPQGPETYGYTF.

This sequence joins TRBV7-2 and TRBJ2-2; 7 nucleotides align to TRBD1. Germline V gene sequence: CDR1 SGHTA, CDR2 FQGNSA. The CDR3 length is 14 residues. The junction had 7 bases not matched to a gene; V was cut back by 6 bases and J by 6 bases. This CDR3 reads CASRQTGSAGELFF. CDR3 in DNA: TGTGCCAGCAGACAGACAGGGAGTGCCGGGGAGCTGTTTTTT.

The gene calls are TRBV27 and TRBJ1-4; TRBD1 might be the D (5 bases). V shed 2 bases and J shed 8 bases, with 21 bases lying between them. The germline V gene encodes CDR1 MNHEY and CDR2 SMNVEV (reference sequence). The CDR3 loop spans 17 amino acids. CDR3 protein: CASSLTGGGRADEKLFF. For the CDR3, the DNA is TGTGCCAGCAGTTTAACGGGGGGTGGCAGGGCAGACGAAAAACTGTTTTTT.

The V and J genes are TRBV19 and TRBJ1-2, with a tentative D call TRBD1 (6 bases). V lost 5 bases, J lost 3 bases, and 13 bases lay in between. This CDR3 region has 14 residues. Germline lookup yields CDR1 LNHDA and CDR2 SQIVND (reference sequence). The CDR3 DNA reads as TGTGCCAGTAGTTGGGCAGGGGCGGACTATGGCTACACCTTC. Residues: CASSWAGADYGYTF.

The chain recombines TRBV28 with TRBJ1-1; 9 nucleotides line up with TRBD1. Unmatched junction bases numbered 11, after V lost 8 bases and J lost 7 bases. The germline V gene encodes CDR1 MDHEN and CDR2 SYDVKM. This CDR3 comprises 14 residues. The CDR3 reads CASLLGQGRLEAFF. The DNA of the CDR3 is TGTGCCAGCTTATTGGGACAGGGACGCCTTGAAGCTTTCTTT.

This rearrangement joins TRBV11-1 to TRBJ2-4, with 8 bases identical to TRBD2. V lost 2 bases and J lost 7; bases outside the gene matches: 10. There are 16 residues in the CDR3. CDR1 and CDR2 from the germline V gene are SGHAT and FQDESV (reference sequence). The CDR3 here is CASSLIGRGPVNIQYF. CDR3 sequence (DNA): TGTGCCAGCAGCTTAATCGGGAGGGGCCCAGTCAACATTCAGTACTTC. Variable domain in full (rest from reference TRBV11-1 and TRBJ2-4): EAEVAQSPRYKITEKSQAVAFWCDPISGHATLYWYRQILGQGPELLVQFQDESVVDDSQLPKDRFSAERLKGVDSTLKIQPAELGDSAMYLCASSLIGRGPVNIQYFGAGTRLSVL.

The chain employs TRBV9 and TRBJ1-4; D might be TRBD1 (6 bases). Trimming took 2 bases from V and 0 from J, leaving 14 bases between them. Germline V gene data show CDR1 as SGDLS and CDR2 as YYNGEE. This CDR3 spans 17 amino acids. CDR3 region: CASSVNRDQATNEKLFF. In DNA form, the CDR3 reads TGTGCCAGCAGCGTGAACAGGGATCAAGCAACTAATGAAAAACTGTTTTTT. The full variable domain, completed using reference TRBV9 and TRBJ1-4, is DSGVTQTPKHLITATGQRVTLRCSPRSGDLSVYWYQQSLDQGLQFLIQYYNGEERAKGNILERFSAQQFPDLHSELNLSSLELGDSALYFCASSVNRDQATNEKLFFGSGTQLSVL.

CDR3 region: CASSPIDRADGYTF. As DNA, the CDR3 is TGTGCCAGCTCCCCTATTGACAGGGCCGATGGCTACACCTTC. The chain has TRBV18 and TRBJ1-2; 7 nucleotides match TRBD1. There are 14 residues in the CDR3. J lost 6 bases, V lost 6 bases, and 10 bases had no gene match. Germline CDR1 and CDR2: KGHSH and LQKENI.

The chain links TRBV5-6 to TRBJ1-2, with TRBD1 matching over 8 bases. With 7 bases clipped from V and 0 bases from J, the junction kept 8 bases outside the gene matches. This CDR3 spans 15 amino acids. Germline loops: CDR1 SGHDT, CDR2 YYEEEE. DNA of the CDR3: TGTGCCAGCCACGCACAGGGGGGAGCTAACTATGGCTACACCTTC. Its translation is CASHAQGGANYGYTF.